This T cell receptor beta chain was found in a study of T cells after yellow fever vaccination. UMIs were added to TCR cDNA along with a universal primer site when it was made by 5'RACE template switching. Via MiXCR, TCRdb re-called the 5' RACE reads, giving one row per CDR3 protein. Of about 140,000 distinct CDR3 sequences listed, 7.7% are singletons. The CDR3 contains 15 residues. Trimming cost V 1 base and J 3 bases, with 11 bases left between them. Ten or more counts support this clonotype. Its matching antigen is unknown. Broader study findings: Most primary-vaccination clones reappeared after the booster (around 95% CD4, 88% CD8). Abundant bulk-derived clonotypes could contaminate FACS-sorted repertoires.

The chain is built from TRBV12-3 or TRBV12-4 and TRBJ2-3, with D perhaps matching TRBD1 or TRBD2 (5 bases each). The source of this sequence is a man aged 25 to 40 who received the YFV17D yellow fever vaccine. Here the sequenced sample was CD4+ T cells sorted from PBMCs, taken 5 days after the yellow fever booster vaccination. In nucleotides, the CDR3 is TGTGCCAGCAGTTTAGGGGGGATCGTTACAGATACGCAGTATTTT. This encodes CASSLGGIVTDTQYF.